The table lists the clone carrying this T cell receptor beta chain with many counts. The antigen is unknown. This CDR3 spans 15 amino acids. The ends lost 5 bases at V and 3 bases at J; junction bases unmatched: 6. Germline loops: CDR1 MNHEY, CDR2 SVGAGI. The data were obtained in a study of neurological immune-mediated disorders. Every sequencing run generated in excess of 160 million TCR-beta sequences. These sequences covered 15-18 subjects. TCRdb independently ran MiXCR on the 5' RACE reads; one entry per CDR3 protein. Counted here are about 31,000 distinct CDR3 sequences, approximately 4.1% occurring once; the ten biggest clones make up approximately 25%. General study points: HTLV-1-associated myelopathy had the most TCR clonal expansion, while multiple sclerosis had the least, a level that fell below healthy controls.

Sorted libraries were derived from 800,000 to 1,000,000 CD4+ or CD8+ T cells. Input material: CD4+ T cells from blood. The TCR originated in a woman in her thirties or forties in good health. The chain joins TRBV6-5 to TRBJ2-3; 9 bases match TRBD2. The CDR3 coding sequence is TGTGCCAGCAGTGCAAGCGGGAGGTCGACAGATACGCAGTATTTT. Residues: CASSASGRSTDTQYF.